The text below deals with one T cell receptor beta chain. The target of this receptor is not known. No base-level quality is on record; no much larger clone is a single base apart. Every donor was a healthy Caucasian. Three pairs of female monozygotic twins, all aged 18 to 29 years, were included in the twin cohort. Peripheral blood mononuclear cells were the source from which RNA for the TCR libraries was isolated. The library was prepared using 5' RACE. The reads were generated on an Illumina HiSeq 2000. Template switching added a universal primer binding site, and the final cDNA carried a unique molecular identifier that allowed TCR cDNA molecules to be counted accurately. Specific primers in the conserved constant-segment region were used to synthesize first-strand cDNA for TCR alpha and beta chains. To control for contamination, each cDNA library was double barcoded with a SMART-Mk sample barcode plus Illumina barcodes. TruSeq adapter sequences and Illumina sample barcodes were added in two successive PCR steps. The Illumina HiSeq platform was used with custom primers to sequence TCR alpha and beta cDNA libraries. As for the authors' bioinformatics: MiGEC processed the raw reads to extract unique molecular identifiers, while MiXCR was used to determine the CDR3 positions. Recombination models were inferred per individual with the repgenHMM and IGoR tools using an EM algorithm. Shared clonotype analysis was performed with the tcR package in R, normalizing sharing by the product of cloneset sizes. To study raw recombination free of thymic and clonal selection effects, out-of-frame nonproductive sequences were analyzed. TCRdb reprocessing: public reads trimmed at Q25 with fastp, clones called with MiXCR, in-frame beta chains kept. CDR3 protein sequences are deduplicated, and each keeps its most common genes and DNA. None of the V and J calls come from the authors' own analysis; TCRdb made them. For this sample there are over 550,000 distinct CDR3 sequences; roughly 6.6% appear just once. The ten top clones hold 1.6% of the sample.

This sample is part of a study of identical twins (dated by TCRdb to between 2015 and 2016). In the study overall: To test whether fetal clonotypes persist, this study deep-sequenced TCR alpha and beta repertoires from monozygotic twins, from unrelated adults of various ages, and from cord blood. To rule out contamination, replicate twin experiments were performed at different times with different library preparation protocols.

Study-wide conclusions, independent of this receptor: A weaker excess of twin sharing was found in beta out-of-frame sequences because the signal-to-noise ratio was lowered by fewer shared sequences. Zero-insertion analyses could be partly confounded by invariant T cells such as MAIT and iNKT, though diverse VJ usage argued against such confounding for most clonotypes. Because the same donors could not be followed over many years, the conclusions depended on cross-sectional statistical analysis. Fewer insertions were carried by abundant cord blood beta clonotypes, a similar but weaker trend appeared in young adult naive repertoires, and no such trend appeared in memory repertoires. Out-of-frame TCR alpha sequences shared between twins showed an excess of low generation-probability sequences compared with coincidental sharing between unrelated individuals. Out-of-frame TCR alpha sharing in monozygotic twins was systematically underestimated by recombination models, whereas sharing between unrelated individuals was in agreement with the recombination models.

As encoded in the germline V gene, CDR1 is MNHNS while CDR2 is SASEGT. CDR3 length: 15 amino acids, cysteine to phenylalanine. Kept here is only the CDR3 DNA, which spans 45 bases and is read in frame from base 1. V is shortened by 3 bases, J by 0 bases, and the region joining them spans 11 bases. These data were likewise used in another study, on yellow fever vaccine responses in identical twins. That second report states: According to the authors, the vaccine-induced T cell response in identical twins seemed to be partly convergent and partly specific to each individual. Focusing on identical twins, the study followed the T cell clones that responded to the vaccine, and did so with precision.

The rearrangement joined TRBV6-1 to TRBJ2-5, with the D gene call left open. The receptor's source is a woman aged 18-30 years in good health. Input material: PBMCs. This receptor carries the CDR3 CASSDGWGNQETQYF. The nucleotide sequence is given as TGTGCCAGCAGTGATGGATGGGGAAACCAAGAGACCCAGTACTTC.